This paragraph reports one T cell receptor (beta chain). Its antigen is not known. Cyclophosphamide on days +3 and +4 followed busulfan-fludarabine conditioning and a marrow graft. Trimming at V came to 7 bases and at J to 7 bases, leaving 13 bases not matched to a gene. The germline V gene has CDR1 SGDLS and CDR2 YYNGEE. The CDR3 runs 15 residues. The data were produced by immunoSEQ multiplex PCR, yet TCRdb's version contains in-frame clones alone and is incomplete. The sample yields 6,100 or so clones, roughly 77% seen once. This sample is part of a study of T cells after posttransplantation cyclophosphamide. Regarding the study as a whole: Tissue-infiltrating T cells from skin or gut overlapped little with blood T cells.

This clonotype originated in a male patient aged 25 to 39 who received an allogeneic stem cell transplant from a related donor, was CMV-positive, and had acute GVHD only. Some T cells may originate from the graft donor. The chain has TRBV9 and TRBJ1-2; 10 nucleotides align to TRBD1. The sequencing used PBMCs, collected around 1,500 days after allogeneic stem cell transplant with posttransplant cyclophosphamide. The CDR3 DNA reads TGTGCCAGCGCTTTCGGGACAGGGGCCCATAGTGGCTACACCTTC. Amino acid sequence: CASAFGTGAHSGYTF.